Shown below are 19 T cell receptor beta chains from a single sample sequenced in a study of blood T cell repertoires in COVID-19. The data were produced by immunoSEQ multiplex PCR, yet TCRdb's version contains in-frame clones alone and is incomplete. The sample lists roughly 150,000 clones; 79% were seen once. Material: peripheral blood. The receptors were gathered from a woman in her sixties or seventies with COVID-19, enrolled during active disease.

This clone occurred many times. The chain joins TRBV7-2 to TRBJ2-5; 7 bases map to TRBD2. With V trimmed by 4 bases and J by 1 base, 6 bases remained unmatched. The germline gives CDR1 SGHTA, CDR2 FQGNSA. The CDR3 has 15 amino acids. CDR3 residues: CASSSTGTTQETQYF. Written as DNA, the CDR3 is TGTGCCAGCAGCTCTACCGGGACTACCCAAGAGACCCAGTACTTC.

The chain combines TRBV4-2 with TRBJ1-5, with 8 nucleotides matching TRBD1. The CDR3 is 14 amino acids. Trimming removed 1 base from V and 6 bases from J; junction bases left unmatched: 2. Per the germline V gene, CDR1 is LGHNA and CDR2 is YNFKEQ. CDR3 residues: CASSQGQGPQPQHF. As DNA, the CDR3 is TGTGCCAGCAGCCAAGGACAGGGGCCTCAGCCCCAGCATTTT.

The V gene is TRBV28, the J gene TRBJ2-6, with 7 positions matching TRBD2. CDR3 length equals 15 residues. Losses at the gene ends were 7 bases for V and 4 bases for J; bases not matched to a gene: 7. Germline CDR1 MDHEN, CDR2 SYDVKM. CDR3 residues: CASIPGGPGANVLTF. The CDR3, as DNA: TGTGCCAGCATCCCGGGAGGACCCGGGGCCAACGTCCTGACTTTC.

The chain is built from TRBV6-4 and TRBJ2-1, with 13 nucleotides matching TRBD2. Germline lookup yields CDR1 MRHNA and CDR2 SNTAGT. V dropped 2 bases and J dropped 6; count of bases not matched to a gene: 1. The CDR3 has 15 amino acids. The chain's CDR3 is CASSDTSGGANEQFF. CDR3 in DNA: TGTGCCAGCAGTGACACTAGCGGGGGGGCCAATGAGCAGTTCTTC.

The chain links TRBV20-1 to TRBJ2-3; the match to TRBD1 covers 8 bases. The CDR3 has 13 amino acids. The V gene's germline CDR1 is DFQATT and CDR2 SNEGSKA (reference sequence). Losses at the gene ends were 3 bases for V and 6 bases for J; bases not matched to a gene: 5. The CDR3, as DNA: TGCAGTGCTAGTCAGGGGGCGGGGGATACGCAGTATTTT. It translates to CSASQGAGDTQYF.

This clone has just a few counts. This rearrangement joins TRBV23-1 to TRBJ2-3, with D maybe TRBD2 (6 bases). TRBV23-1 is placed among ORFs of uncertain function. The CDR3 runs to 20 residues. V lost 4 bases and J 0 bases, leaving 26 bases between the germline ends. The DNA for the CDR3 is TGCGCCAGCAGTCTCTTGAAAACCTGCGGTAAAGGGACTAGCACAGATACGCAGTATTTT. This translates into CASSLLKTCGKGTSTDTQYF.

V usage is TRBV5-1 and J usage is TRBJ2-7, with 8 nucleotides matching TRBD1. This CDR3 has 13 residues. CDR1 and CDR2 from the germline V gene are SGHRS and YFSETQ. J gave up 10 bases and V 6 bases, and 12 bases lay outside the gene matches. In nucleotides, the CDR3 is TGCGCCAGCACGGAACAGGGGGGCGCCTTTCAGTACTTC. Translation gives CASTEQGGAFQYF. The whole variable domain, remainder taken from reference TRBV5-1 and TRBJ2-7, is KAGVTQTPRYLIKTRGQQVTLSCSPISGHRSVSWYQQTPGQGLQFLFEYFSETQRNKGNFPGRFSGRQFSNSRSEMNVSTLELGDSALYLCASTEQGGAFQYFGPGTRLTVT.

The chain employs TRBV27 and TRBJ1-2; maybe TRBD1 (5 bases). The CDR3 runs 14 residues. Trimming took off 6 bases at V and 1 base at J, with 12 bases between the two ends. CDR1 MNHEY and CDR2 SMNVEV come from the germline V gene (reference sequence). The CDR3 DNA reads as TGTGCCAGCAGAACTACAGACAGTAACTATGGCTACACCTTC. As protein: CASRTTDSNYGYTF.

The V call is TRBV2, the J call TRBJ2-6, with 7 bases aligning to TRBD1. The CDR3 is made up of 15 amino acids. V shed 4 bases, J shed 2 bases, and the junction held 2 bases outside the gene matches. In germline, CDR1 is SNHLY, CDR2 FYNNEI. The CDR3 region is CASSVDRAGANVLTF. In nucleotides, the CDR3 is TGTGCCAGCAGTGTTGACAGGGCTGGGGCCAACGTCCTGACTTTC.

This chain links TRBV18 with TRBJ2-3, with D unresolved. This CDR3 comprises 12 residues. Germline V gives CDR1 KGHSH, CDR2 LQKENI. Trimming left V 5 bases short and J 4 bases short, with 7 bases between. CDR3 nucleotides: TGTGCCAGCTCATCCCTTTCAGATACGCAGTATTTT. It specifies CASSSLSDTQYF.

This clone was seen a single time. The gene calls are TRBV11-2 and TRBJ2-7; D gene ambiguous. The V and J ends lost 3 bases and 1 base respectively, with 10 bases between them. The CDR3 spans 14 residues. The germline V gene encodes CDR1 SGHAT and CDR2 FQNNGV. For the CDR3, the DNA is TGTGCCAGCAGCTTGACAACTCCTTCCTACGAGCAGTACTTC. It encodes CASSLTTPSYEQYF. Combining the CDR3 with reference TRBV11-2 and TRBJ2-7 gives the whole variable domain EAGVAQSPRYKIIEKRQSVAFWCNPISGHATLYWYQQILGQGPKLLIQFQNNGVVDDSQLPKDRFSAERLKGVDSTLKIQPAKLEDSAVYLCASSLTTPSYEQYFGPGTRLTVT.

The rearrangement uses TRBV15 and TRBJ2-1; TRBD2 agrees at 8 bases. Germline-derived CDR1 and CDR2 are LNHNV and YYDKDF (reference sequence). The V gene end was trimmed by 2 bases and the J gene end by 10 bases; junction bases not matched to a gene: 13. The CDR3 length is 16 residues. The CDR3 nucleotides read TGTGCCACCAGCAGACGAACTAGCGGACGCCTGGGGGAGCAGTTCTTC. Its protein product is CATSRRTSGRLGEQFF. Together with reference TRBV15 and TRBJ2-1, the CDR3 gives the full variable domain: DAMVIQNPRYQVTQFGKPVTLSCSQTLNHNVMYWYQQKSSQAPKLLFHYYDKDFNNEADTPDNFQSRRPNTSFCFLDIRSPGLGDTAMYLCATSRRTSGRLGEQFFGPGTRLTVL.

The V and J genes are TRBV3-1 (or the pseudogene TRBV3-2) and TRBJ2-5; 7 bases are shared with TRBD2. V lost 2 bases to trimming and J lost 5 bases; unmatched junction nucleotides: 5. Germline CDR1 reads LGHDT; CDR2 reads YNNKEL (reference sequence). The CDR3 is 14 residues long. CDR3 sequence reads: CASSQTREGETQYF. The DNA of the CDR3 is TGTGCCAGCAGCCAAACGAGGGAGGGGGAGACCCAGTACTTC.

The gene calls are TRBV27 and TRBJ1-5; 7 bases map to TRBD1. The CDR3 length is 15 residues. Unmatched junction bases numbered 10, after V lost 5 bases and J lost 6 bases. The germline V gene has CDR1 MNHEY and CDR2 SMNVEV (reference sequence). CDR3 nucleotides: TGTGCCAGCAGTGGCGACAGGGTGTACGGTCAGCCCCAGCATTTT. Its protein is CASSGDRVYGQPQHF.

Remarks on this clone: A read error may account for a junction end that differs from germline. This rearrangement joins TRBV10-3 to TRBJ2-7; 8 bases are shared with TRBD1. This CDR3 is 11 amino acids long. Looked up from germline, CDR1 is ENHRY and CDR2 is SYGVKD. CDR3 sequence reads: CAISEGQGYSF. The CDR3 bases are TGTGCCATCAGTGAGGGACAGGGATATTCCTTC.

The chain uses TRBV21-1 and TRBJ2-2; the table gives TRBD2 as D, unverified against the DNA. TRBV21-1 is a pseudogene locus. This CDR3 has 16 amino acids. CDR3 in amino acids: CASSNRRGGNTGELFF. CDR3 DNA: TGTGCCAGCAGCAATAGGAGGGGGGGCAACACCGGGGAGCTGTTTTTT.

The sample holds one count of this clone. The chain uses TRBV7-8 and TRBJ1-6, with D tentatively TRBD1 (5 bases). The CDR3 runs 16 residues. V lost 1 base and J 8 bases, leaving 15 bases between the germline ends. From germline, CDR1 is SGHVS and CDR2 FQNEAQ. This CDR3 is CASSLGEIGGYSPLHF. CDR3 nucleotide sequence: TGTGCCAGCAGCTTAGGGGAGATTGGGGGGTATTCACCCCTCCACTTT.

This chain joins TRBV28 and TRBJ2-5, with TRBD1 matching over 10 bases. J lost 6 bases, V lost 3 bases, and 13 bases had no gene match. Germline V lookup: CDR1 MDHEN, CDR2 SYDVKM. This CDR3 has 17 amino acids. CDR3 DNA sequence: TGTGCCAGCAGTTTGGGCCGGCGACAGGGGGCTGGGAAGACCCAGTACTTC. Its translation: CASSLGRRQGAGKTQYF. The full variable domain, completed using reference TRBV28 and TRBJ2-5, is DVKVTQSSRYLVKRTGEKVFLECVQDMDHENMFWYRQDPGLGLRLIYFSYDVKMKEKGDIPEGYSVSREKKERFSLILESASTNQTSMYLCASSLGRRQGAGKTQYFGPGTRLLVL.

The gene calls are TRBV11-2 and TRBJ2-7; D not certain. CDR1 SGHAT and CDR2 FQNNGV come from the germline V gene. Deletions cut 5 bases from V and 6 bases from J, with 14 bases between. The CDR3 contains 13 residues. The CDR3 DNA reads TGTGCCAGCAGCCCAAACCCGGGTGTCGAGCAGTACTTC. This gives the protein CASSPNPGVEQYF.